A single sample is the source of the 5 T cell receptor beta chains below, sequenced in a study of OX40 agonist ivuxolimab in advanced cancers. The assay was immunoSEQ multiplex PCR, and TCRdb's table has in-frame clones only and misses some. The repertoire includes fewer than 90,000 clones, roughly 87% of them detected once, and 1.3% sits in the top ten. Sequencing was performed on CD4+ or CD8+ T cells sorted from blood, taken in a trial of the OX40 agonist ivuxolimab. The receptors derive from an adult with an advanced solid tumor such as melanoma, head and neck, liver or kidney cancer.

The J gene is TRBJ2-5, the V gene TRBV2; D is unresolved. Deletions cut 7 bases from V and 4 bases from J, with 13 bases between. CDR1 and CDR2 from the germline V gene are SNHLY and FYNNEI. The CDR3 is made up of 13 amino acids. The CDR3 DNA reads TGTGCCAGCAACGAGGTTCCCCGAGAGACCCAGTACTTC. It encodes CASNEVPRETQYF. The full variable domain, rest sourced from reference TRBV2 and TRBJ2-5, is EPEVTQTPSHQVTQMGQEVILRCVPISNHLYFYWYRQILGQKVEFLVSFYNNEISEKSEIFDDQFSVERPDGSNFTLKIRSTKLEDSAMYFCASNEVPRETQYFGPGTRLLVL.

The chain joins TRBV29-1 to TRBJ1-5, with 10 positions matching TRBD1. CDR1 SQVTM and CDR2 ANQGSEA come from the germline V gene. Unmatched junction bases numbered 6, after V lost 5 bases and J lost 2 bases. The CDR3 has 15 amino acids. The CDR3 DNA reads as TGCAGCGTTTCTACCGGGACAGGGGGCAATCAGCCCCAGCATTTT. It translates to CSVSTGTGGNQPQHF.

There are a few counts of this clone. The chain is built from TRBV6-4 and TRBJ2-1, with a tentative D call TRBD1 (6 bases). This CDR3 is built from 15 residues. Germline V gives CDR1 MRHNA, CDR2 SNTAGT. Trimming shortened V by 3 bases and J by 1 base, and 10 bases separated the two germline ends. This chain's CDR3 is CASSEFDRSYNEQFF. As DNA, the CDR3 is TGTGCCAGCAGTGAATTCGACAGGTCCTACAATGAGCAGTTCTTC.

This chain joins TRBV19 and TRBJ2-5; 7 bases fit TRBD1. Germline CDR1 is LNHDA and CDR2 is SQIVND (reference sequence). With V trimmed by 5 bases and J by 4 bases, 7 bases remained unmatched. The length of the CDR3 is 14 residues. CDR3 region: CASSATGSGETQYF. CDR3 sequence (DNA): TGTGCCAGTAGTGCGACAGGGAGTGGAGAGACCCAGTACTTC.

This chain uses TRBV18 with TRBJ1-5; maybe TRBD1 (5 bases). V was shortened by 3 bases and J by 4 bases, with 10 bases between the two germline ends. The CDR3 is 14 amino acids. CDR1 KGHSH and CDR2 LQKENI come from the germline V gene. CDR3 DNA: TGTGCCAGCTCACCGGGGCCTCTTAATCAGCCCCAGCATTTT. It yields the protein CASSPGPLNQPQHF.